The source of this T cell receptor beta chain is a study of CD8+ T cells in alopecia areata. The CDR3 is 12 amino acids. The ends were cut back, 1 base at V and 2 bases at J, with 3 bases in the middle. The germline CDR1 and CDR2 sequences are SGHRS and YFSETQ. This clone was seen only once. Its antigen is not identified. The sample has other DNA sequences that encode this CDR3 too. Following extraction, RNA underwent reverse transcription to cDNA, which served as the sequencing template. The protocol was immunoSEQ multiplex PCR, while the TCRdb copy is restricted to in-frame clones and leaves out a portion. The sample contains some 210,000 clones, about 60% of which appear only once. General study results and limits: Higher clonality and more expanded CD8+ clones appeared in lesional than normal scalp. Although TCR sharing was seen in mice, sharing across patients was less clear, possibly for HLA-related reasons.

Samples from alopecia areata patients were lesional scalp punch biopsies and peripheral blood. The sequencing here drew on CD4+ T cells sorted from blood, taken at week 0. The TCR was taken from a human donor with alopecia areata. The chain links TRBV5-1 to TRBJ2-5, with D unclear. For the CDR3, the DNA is TGCGCCAGCAGCTTGAGTCAAGAGACCCAGTACTTC. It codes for CASSLSQETQYF.